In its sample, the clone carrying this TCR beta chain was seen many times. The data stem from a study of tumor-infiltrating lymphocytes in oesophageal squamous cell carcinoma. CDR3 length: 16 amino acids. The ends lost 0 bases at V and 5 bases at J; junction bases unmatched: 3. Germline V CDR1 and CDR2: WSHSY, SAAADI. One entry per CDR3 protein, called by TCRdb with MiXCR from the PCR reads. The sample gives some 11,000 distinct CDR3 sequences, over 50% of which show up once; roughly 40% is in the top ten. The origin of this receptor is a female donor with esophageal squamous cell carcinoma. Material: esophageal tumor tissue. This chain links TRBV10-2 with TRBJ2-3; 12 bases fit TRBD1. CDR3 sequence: CASSESRDRGQDTQYF. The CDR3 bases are TGCGCCAGCAGTGAGTCGAGGGACAGGGGGCAAGATACGCAGTATTTT.